Listed below are T cell receptor beta chains from one sample, sequenced in a study of T cell responses to AZD1222 COVID-19 vaccine. The protocol was immunoSEQ multiplex PCR, while the TCRdb copy is restricted to in-frame clones and leaves out a portion. The sample records some 110,000 clones, about four fifths being singletons. This sample comprised peripheral blood, obtained on day 0 of AZD1222 vaccination. Receptors were obtained from an adult in good health. Both conserved end residues are part of each CDR3. The D gene is left open where the match is weak. Only some rows state a clone size, as once, few, many or a class for expanded clones.

d_call,j_call,clone_size,v_call,cdr3_nt,cdr3_aa
NA,TRBJ2-7,NA,TRBV28,TGTGCCACCGCGCCCGTCTATAACCCTGCCGAGCAGTACTTC,CATAPVYNPAEQYF
TRBD1,TRBJ1-2,few,TRBV4-1,TGCGCCAGCAGCCAATATCAGGGGGCTTATGGCTACACCTTC,CASSQYQGAYGYTF
NA,TRBJ2-1,NA,TRBV6-5,TGTGCCAGCAAGGATTACAATGAGCAGTTCTTC,CASKDYNEQFF
TRBD2,TRBJ2-3,NA,TRBV28,TGTGCCAGCAGCTCAACTAGCGGGATGTTGACAGATACGCAGTATTTT,CASSSTSGMLTDTQYF
NA,TRBJ2-1,NA,TRBV5-1,TGCGCCAGCAGCTTGGACCAACCTCGCCTTTACAATGAGCAGTTCTTC,CASSLDQPRLYNEQFF
NA,TRBJ1-2,few,TRBV23-1,TGCGCCAGCAGTCAATCAGGCAGGGCCTATGGCTACACCTTC,CASSQSGRAYGYTF
TRBD1,TRBJ1-3,NA,TRBV18,TGTGCCAGCTCATTCACAGGGGTAATATCTGGAAACACCATATATTTT,CASSFTGVISGNTIYF
NA,TRBJ1-5,NA,TRBV18,TGTGCCAGCTCACCAGCGGGCTTGAATCAGCCCCAGCATTTT,CASSPAGLNQPQHF
NA,TRBJ2-1,NA,TRBV21-1,TGTGCCAGCAGCAACCTAGCTTTTCGGTCGGTGAATGAGCAGTTCTTC,CASSNLAFRSVNEQFF
TRBD1,TRBJ2-7,NA,TRBV6-5,TGTGCCAGCAGACGGACAGGGTACGGCGACGAGCAGTACTTC,CASRRTGYGDEQYF
NA,TRBJ1-5,once,TRBV5-8,TGTGCCAGCAGCCACTATGGCAATCAGCCCCAGCATTTT,CASSHYGNQPQHF
NA,TRBJ2-1,once,TRBV4-3,TGCGCCAGCAGCCAAGATATGGGGATCTACAATGAGCAGTTCTTC,CASSQDMGIYNEQFF
NA,TRBJ2-7,NA,TRBV28,TGTGCCAGCAGTTCCACTTTCAACGAGTACTTC,CASSSTFNEYF
NA,TRBJ1-2,once,TRBV12-3/TRBV12-4,TGTGCCAGCAGTTTTGTTGGTGGGGGCGGCTACACCTTC,CASSFVGGGGYTF
NA,TRBJ1-2,NA,TRBV28,TGTGCCAGCAGTTTATCCCCCATATCGGTCTATGGCTACACCTTC,CASSLSPISVYGYTF
NA,TRBJ2-6,once,TRBV11-2,TGTGCCAGCAGCCCATTGCCGAGGGCTGGGGCCAACGTCCTGACTTTC,CASSPLPRAGANVLTF
NA,TRBJ2-5,NA,TRBV6-2/TRBV6-3,TGTGCCAGCAGCAGGGGTAGAGAGACCCAGTACTTC,CASSRGRETQYF
TRBD1,TRBJ2-7,NA,TRBV13,TGTGCCAGCAGCGGAGGGACAGGGGGTAAGAGCTCCTACGAGCAGTACTTC,CASSGGTGGKSSYEQYF
NA,TRBJ2-2,NA,TRBV19,TGTGCCAGTAAGAATGGACCGGGCAGCGGGGAGCTGTTTTTT,CASKNGPGSGELFF
NA,TRBJ1-2,NA,TRBV7-2,TGTGCCTCACTACCGCCAGGACGCTATGGCTACACCTTC,CASLPPGRYGYTF
TRBD1,TRBJ1-5,NA,TRBV19,TGTGCCAGTAGCACAGGGGCGGGTCAGCCCCAGCATTTT,CASSTGAGQPQHF
TRBD2,TRBJ2-1,NA,TRBV5-4,TGTGCCAGCAGACGCGGGGGGAGCTACAATGAGCAGTTCTTC,CASRRGGSYNEQFF
NA,TRBJ2-7,NA,TRBV6-6,TGTGCCAGCAGTTACGCTAGTCTCTACGAGCAGTACTTC,CASSYASLYEQYF
NA,TRBJ2-7,NA,TRBV11-3,TGTGCCAGCAGCTTAGATGCAGTTTCCTACGAGCAGTACTTC,CASSLDAVSYEQYF
TRBD1,TRBJ2-5,NA,TRBV29-1,TGCAGCGTTTCACCGGGACAGGGGGTGGAGACCCAGTACTTC,CSVSPGQGVETQYF
NA,TRBJ1-1,once,TRBV3-1/TRBV3-2,TGTGCCAGCAGCCAAAAAACGAACACTGAAGCTTTCTTT,CASSQKTNTEAFF
TRBD2,TRBJ2-3,NA,TRBV7-2,TGTGCCAGCAGCTTTTCTCGCGGGAGGACCACAGATACGCAGTATTTT,CASSFSRGRTTDTQYF
NA,TRBJ1-1,NA,TRBV11-2,TGTGCCAGCAGCACAATCGACAGTGCCTCTGAAGCTTTCTTT,CASSTIDSASEAFF
TRBD2,TRBJ2-7,NA,TRBV7-9,TGTGCCAGCAGCTCCACTAGCGCGAGCTCCTACGAGCAGTACTTC,CASSSTSASSYEQYF